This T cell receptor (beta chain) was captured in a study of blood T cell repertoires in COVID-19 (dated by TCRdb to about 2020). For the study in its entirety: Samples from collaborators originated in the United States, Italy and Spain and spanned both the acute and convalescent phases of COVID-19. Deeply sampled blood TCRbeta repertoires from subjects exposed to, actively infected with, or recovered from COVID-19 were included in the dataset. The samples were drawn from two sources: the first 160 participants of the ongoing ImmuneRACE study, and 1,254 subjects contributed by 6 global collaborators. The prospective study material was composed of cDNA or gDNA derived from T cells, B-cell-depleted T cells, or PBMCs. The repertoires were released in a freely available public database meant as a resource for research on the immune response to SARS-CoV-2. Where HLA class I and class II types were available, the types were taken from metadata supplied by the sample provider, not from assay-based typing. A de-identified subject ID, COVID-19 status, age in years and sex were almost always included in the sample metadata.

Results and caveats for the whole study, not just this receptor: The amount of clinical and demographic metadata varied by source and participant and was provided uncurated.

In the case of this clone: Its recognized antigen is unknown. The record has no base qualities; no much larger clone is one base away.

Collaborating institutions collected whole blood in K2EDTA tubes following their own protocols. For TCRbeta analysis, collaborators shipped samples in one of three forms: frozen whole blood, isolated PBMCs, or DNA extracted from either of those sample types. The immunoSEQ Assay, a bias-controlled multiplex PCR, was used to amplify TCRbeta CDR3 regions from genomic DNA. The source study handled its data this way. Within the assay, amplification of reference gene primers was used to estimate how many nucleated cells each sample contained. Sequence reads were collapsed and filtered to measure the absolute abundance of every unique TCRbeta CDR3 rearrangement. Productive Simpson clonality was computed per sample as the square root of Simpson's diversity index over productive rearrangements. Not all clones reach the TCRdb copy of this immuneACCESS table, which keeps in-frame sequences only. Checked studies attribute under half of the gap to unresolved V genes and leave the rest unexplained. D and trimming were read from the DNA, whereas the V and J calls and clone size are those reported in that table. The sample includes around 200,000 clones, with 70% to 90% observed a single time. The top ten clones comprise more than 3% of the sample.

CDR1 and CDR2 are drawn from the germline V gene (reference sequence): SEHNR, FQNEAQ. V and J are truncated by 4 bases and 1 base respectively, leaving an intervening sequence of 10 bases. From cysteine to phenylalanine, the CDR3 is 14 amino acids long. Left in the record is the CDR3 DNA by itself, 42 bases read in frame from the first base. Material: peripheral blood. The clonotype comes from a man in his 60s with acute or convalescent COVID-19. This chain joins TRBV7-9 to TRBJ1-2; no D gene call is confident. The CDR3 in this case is CASSYSGSNYGYTF. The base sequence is TGTGCCAGCAGCTACTCCGGGAGTAACTATGGCTACACCTTC.